The count of the clone carrying this T cell receptor (beta chain) is one. Its antigen is as yet unknown. This record comes from a study of OX40 agonist ivuxolimab in advanced cancers. Findings of the study overall: Normalized expansion of T-cell clones was also low for some nonresponders.

Assay used: immunoSEQ multiplex PCR; TCRdb lists only in-frame clones, some missing. The sample carries 45,000 to 65,000 clones, approximately 90% recorded once. CDR3 length: 16 residues. Germline V gene sequence: CDR1 SGHNT, CDR2 YYREEE (reference sequence). J lost 1 base, V lost 3 bases, and 7 bases had no gene match. The clonotype comes from an adult with an advanced solid tumor such as melanoma, head and neck, liver or kidney cancer. This sample comprised CD4+ or CD8+ T cells sorted from blood, obtained in a trial of the OX40 agonist ivuxolimab. This chain uses TRBV5-4 with TRBJ1-3, with 7 bases lining up with TRBD1. CDR3 protein: CASSSRQGISGNTIYF. The CDR3 nucleotides read TGTGCCAGCAGCTCCCGACAGGGTATTTCTGGAAACACCATATATTTT. Drawing the rest from reference TRBV5-4 and TRBJ1-3, the complete variable domain is ETGVTQSPTHLIKTRGQQVTLRCSSQSGHNTVSWYQQALGQGPQFIFQYYREEENGRGNFPPRFSGLQFPNYSSELNVNALELDDSALYLCASSSRQGISGNTIYFGEGSWLTVV.